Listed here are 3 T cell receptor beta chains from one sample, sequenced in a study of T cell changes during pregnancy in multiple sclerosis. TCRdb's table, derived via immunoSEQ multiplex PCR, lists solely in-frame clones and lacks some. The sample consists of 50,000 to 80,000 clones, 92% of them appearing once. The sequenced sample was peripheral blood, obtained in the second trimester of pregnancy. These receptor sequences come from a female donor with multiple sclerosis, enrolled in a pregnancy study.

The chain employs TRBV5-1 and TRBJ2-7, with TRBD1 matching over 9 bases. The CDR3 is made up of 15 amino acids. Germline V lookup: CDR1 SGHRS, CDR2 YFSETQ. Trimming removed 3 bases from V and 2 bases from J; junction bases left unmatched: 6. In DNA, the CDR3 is TGCGCCAGCAGCTGGGGGACAGGGAGGACCTACGAGCAGTACTTC. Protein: CASSWGTGRTYEQYF. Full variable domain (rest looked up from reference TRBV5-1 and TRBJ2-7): KAGVTQTPRYLIKTRGQQVTLSCSPISGHRSVSWYQQTPGQGLQFLFEYFSETQRNKGNFPGRFSGRQFSNSRSEMNVSTLELGDSALYLCASSWGTGRTYEQYFGPGTRLTVT.

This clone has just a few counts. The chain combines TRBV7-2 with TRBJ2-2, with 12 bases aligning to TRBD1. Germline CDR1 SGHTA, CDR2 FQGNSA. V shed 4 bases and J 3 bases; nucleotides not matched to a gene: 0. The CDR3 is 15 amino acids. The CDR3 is CASSWDRGHTGELFF. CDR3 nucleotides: TGTGCCAGCAGCTGGGACAGGGGGCACACCGGGGAGCTGTTTTTT.

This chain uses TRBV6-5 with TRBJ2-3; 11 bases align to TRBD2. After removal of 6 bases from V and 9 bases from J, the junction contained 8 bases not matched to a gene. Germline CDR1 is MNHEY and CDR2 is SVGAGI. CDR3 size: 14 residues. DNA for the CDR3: TGTGCCAGCAGAACTAGCGGGAGAACGGCGACGCAGTATTTT. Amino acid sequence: CASRTSGRTATQYF.